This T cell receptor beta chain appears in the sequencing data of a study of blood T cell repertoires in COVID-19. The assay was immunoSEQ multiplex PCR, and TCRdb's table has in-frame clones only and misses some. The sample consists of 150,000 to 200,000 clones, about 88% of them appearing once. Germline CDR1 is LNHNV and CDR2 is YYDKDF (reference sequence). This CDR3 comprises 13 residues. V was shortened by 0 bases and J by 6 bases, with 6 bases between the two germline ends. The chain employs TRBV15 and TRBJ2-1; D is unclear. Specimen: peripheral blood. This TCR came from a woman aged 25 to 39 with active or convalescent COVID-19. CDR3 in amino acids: CATSRDRVNEQFF. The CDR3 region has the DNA TGTGCCACCAGCAGAGATCGTGTCAATGAGCAGTTCTTC.